This T cell receptor (beta chain) is from a study of identical twins. Points from the study as a whole: Out-of-frame TCR alpha sharing in monozygotic twins exceeded recombination model predictions.

One entry per CDR3 protein results from TCRdb running MiXCR on the 5' RACE reads. The sample has roughly 200,000 distinct CDR3 sequences; about 15% are singletons. With no exceptions, donors were healthy Caucasians. This clonotype was recorded at least ten times. Its target is not known. This CDR3 contains 15 residues. V gave up 3 bases and J gave up 9 bases; unmatched junction bases: 10. Germline CDR1 and CDR2: MNHEY and SVGEGT. The sample was also reused in another study, on T cells expressing NK-cell markers. That work contributes: Investigators obtained TCR beta repertoires from sorted CD3+CD56+NKG2C+, CD3+CD56+NKG2C- and CD3+CD56-NKG2C+ T cells.

This receptor was taken from a woman aged 18-29 years in good health. The chain has TRBV6-2 or TRBV6-3 and TRBJ2-1, with 8 positions matching TRBD1. Sequencing was carried out using CD8+ T cells sorted from blood. CDR3 sequence: CASSYLTGGPAEQFF. CDR3 nucleotides: TGTGCCAGCAGTTATCTCACAGGGGGACCGGCTGAGCAGTTCTTC.